What follows describes a single TCR beta chain. Clones were read by immunoSEQ multiplex PCR, and TCRdb kept only the in-frame ones, dropping some. The sample contains some 76,000 clones, 95% to 99% of which appear only once. The sample comes from a study of technical replicates of blood from several donors. The CDR3 covers 15 residues. In germline, CDR1 is MNHEY, CDR2 SVGAGI. V lost 2 bases to trimming and J lost 6 bases, with 16 bases between them. The source of this sequence is a human donor in good health. The gene calls are TRBV6-5 and TRBJ1-1; TRBD1 might be the D (5 bases). The sequenced sample consisted of T cells isolated from PBMCs. The CDR3 loop reads CASSYEDSSVSEAFF. CDR3 bases: TGTGCCAGCAGTTACGAAGACAGTAGTGTATCTGAAGCTTTCTTT.